One sample yielded the 28 T cell receptor beta chains listed below, sequenced in a study of post-analysis software for immune sequencing data. Regarding the study as a whole: TRBV5-6, TRBV5-1 and TRBV20-1 belonged to a set of about five TRBV segments that were more frequent in patients than controls.

The TCR beta cDNA libraries carried unique molecular identifiers. TCRdb redid the calling of the PCR reads with MiXCR, one entry per CDR3 protein. The sample lists roughly 600,000 distinct CDR3 sequences, 44% occurring once. Which antigens these TCRs recognize remains unknown. The specimen was blood. The source is a girl aged 5 to 17 with multiple sclerosis.

V is TRBV5-1 and J is TRBJ2-4, with 8 bases lining up with TRBD1. CDR3 length: 18 residues. The germline CDR1 and CDR2 sequences are SGHRS and YFSETQ. J was trimmed by 1 base and V by 0 bases; bases with no gene match: 9. The CDR3 region has the DNA TGCGCCAGCAGCTTGGGACAGGGGATGTGGAATGCCAAAAACATTCAGTACTTC. This encodes CASSLGQGMWNAKNIQYF.

In its sample, this clonotype was seen once. This chain links TRBV4-1 with TRBJ1-4, with D tentatively TRBD1 (6 bases). The CDR3 is 14 amino acids. Germline loops: CDR1 MGHRA, CDR2 YSYEKL. With 4 bases removed from V and 5 bases from J, the gap between germline ends came to 11 bases. DNA for the CDR3: TGCGCCAGCAGCCTGGGGGCAGGCAATGAAAAACTGTTTTTT. This encodes CASSLGAGNEKLFF.

This clonotype was observed a single time. This chain connects TRBV12-3 or TRBV12-4 to TRBJ2-5, with D perhaps matching TRBD2 (5 bases). The CDR3 is 12 residues long. Trimming cost V 5 bases and J 13 bases, with 17 bases left between them. In nucleotides, the CDR3 is TGTGCCAGCAGTCAAATGGGAGTTTTCTGGTACTTC. Protein: CASSQMGVFWYF.

V usage is TRBV11-3 and J usage is TRBJ1-2; D remains ambiguous. V lost 1 base, J lost 8 bases, and 17 bases lay in between. This CDR3 is built from 15 residues. The germline gives CDR1 SGHNT, CDR2 YENEEA. This chain's CDR3 is CASSLGGREASGYTF. The DNA of the CDR3 is TGTGCCAGCAGCTTAGGAGGACGGGAGGCTAGCGGCTACACCTTC.

The gene calls are TRBV6-1 and TRBJ2-3; D might be TRBD1 (6 bases). V lost 7 bases and J lost 0, with 11 bases in between. The CDR3 totals 14 residues. Germline-derived CDR1 and CDR2 are MNHNS and SASEGT. The DNA of the CDR3 is TGTGCCAGCAAGAACAGGGATAGCACAGATACGCAGTATTTT. This gives the protein CASKNRDSTDTQYF.

This clonotype came up once. A much larger clone differs by one base, so this may be a read error. The CDR3 end shows no conserved phenylalanine or tryptophan, and so a read error is likely. The chain couples TRBV5-1 to TRBJ1-1; no reliable D call. Looked up from germline, CDR1 is SGHRS and CDR2 is YFSETQ. The CDR3 contains 13 residues. V was pared by 0 bases and J by 0 bases, with 3 bases between. This CDR3 reads CASSLEVNTEAFL. In DNA form, the CDR3 reads TGCGCCAGCAGCTTGGAGGTGAACACTGAAGCTTTCTTG.

This clonotype was seen only a few times. V usage is TRBV9 and J usage is TRBJ2-1; TRBD2 aligns across 9 bases. J gave up 4 bases and V 4 bases, and 6 bases lay outside the gene matches. This CDR3 has 15 residues. Germline assignment: CDR1 SGDLS and CDR2 YYNGEE. The CDR3 coding sequence is TGTGCCAGCAGCTCCAGCGGGGGGCGTTACAATGAGCAGTTCTTC. It is translated as CASSSSGGRYNEQFF.

This chain connects TRBV7-2 to TRBJ2-5, with D tentatively TRBD2 (7 bases). Germline CDR1 and CDR2: SGHTA and FQGNSA. This CDR3 has 14 amino acids. Trimming took 4 bases from V and 2 from J, leaving 11 bases between them. CDR3 amino acids: CASSSEGGQETQYF. CDR3 in DNA: TGTGCCAGCAGCTCAGAGGGGGGGCAAGAGACCCAGTACTTC.

This clonotype was recorded a few times. The chain joins TRBV20-1 to TRBJ2-1; TRBD2 is a possible D gene (5 bases). The germline V and J ends were trimmed by 5 bases and 6 bases, with 17 bases remaining between them. Germline lookup yields CDR1 DFQATT and CDR2 SNEGSKA (reference sequence). This CDR3 contains 14 residues. CDR3 sequence: CSAFTSNVGNEQFF. Here the CDR3 DNA reads TGCAGTGCTTTCACTAGTAATGTCGGCAATGAGCAGTTCTTC.

V gene TRBV12-3 or TRBV12-4 combines with J gene TRBJ1-2; possible D gene TRBD1, 6 bases. V was trimmed by 1 base and J by 2 bases, leaving 8 bases between them. The CDR3 contains 14 residues. The CDR3 sequence is CASSLGTENYGYTF. CDR3 DNA sequence: TGTGCCAGCAGTTTAGGGACAGAAAACTATGGCTACACCTTC.

The chain carries TRBV29-1 and TRBJ2-4; TRBD2 aligns across 8 bases. The CDR3 totals 11 residues. V shed 6 bases and J 13 bases; nucleotides not matched to a gene: 8. CDR1 SQVTM and CDR2 ANQGSEA come from the germline V gene. This CDR3 is CSVRDGRGQYF. In DNA, the CDR3 is TGCAGCGTAAGAGACGGGAGGGGGCAGTACTTC.

CDR3 loop: CASSPVQNTEAFF. CDR3 nucleotides: TGTGCCAGCAGCCCCGTTCAGAACACTGAAGCTTTCTTT. The chain carries TRBV7-3 and TRBJ1-1; D is undetermined. The CDR3 loop spans 13 amino acids. Germline CDR1 SGHTA, CDR2 FQGTGA. V was shortened by 5 bases and J by 1 base, with 8 bases between the two germline ends.

The chain joins TRBV7-2 to TRBJ2-3; TRBD2 matches 11 bases. Germline V gene sequence: CDR1 SGHTA, CDR2 FQGNSA. Trimming took 1 base from V and 5 from J; bases not matched to a gene: 5. This CDR3 has 16 amino acids. The CDR3 is CASSLELAGERDTQYF. CDR3 nucleotide sequence: TGTGCCAGCAGCTTAGAACTAGCGGGAGAAAGAGATACGCAGTATTTT.

The CDR3 sequence: CASSLARTGSKDGGYTF. In DNA form, the CDR3 reads TGTGCCAGCAGCTTAGCGAGGACAGGGAGTAAGGATGGAGGCTACACCTTC. This chain connects TRBV7-2 to TRBJ1-2; TRBD1 matches at 8 bases. J was trimmed by 8 bases and V by 0 bases; bases with no gene match: 14. This CDR3 is 17 amino acids long. From germline, CDR1 is SGHTA and CDR2 FQGNSA.

The chain combines TRBV27 with TRBJ2-7; D possibly corresponds to TRBD2 (5 bases). The CDR3 is made up of 15 amino acids. V lost 6 bases and J lost 1, with 16 bases in between. Germline V CDR1 and CDR2: MNHEY, SMNVEV (reference sequence). The CDR3 bases are TGTGCCAGCAGGACCGGGATAGGGCGGTCCTACGAGCAGTACTTC. This sequence encodes CASRTGIGRSYEQYF.

The chain couples TRBV5-1 to TRBJ1-6; no clear D gene. The CDR3 sequence is 14 residues long. CDR1 and CDR2 from the germline V gene are SGHRS and YFSETQ. Between the trimmed V and J ends, which lost 5 bases and 7 bases, there was a span of 13 bases. For the CDR3, the DNA is TGCGCCAGCAGGCCTGCCCTCGGAAATTCACCCCTCCACTTT. As protein: CASRPALGNSPLHF.

The rearrangement uses TRBV29-1 and TRBJ2-5; 10 bases map to TRBD1. The germline gives CDR1 SQVTM, CDR2 ANQGSEA. Germline trimming cut 2 bases from V and 5 bases from J; bases unmatched to any gene: 8. The CDR3 covers 15 residues. Here the CDR3 reads CSVERPGQGRETQYF. The CDR3 coding sequence is TGCAGCGTTGAACGACCGGGACAGGGGCGCGAGACCCAGTACTTC.

This chain uses TRBV20-1 with TRBJ2-3, with D perhaps TRBD2 (5 bases). Germline CDR1 DFQATT, CDR2 SNEGSKA (reference sequence). The CDR3 totals 17 residues. V gave up 0 bases and J gave up 0 bases, with 16 bases separating them. The CDR3 sequence: CSARDLLVATSTDTQYF. The CDR3 DNA sequence: TGCAGTGCTAGAGATCTCTTGGTAGCGACTAGCACAGATACGCAGTATTTT.

The chain uses TRBV6-2 or TRBV6-3 and TRBJ2-7; D uncertain. CDR1 is MNHEY and CDR2 is SVGEGT in the germline V gene. CDR3 size: 12 residues. Between the trimmed V and J ends, which lost 3 bases and 6 bases, there was a span of 9 bases. DNA for the CDR3: TGTGCCAGCAGTTATGGGGATGGCGAGCAGTACTTC. It translates to CASSYGDGEQYF.

A word on this clonotype: The junction shows a germline mismatch at one end, possibly a read error. The chain uses TRBV3-1 and TRBJ2-1; D uncertain. The CDR3 spans 11 residues. CDR1 is LGHDT and CDR2 is YNNKEL in the germline V gene (reference sequence). The CDR3 nucleotides read TGTGCCAACAGCCAAGGCAATGAGCAGTTCTTC. Translated: CANSQGNEQFF.

This clonotype was found a few times. The V and J genes are TRBV6-8 and TRBJ2-5, with D tentatively TRBD1 (5 bases). The CDR3 runs 17 residues. CDR1 and CDR2 (germline): MNHGY, SAAAGT. V was clipped by 4 bases and J by 7 bases, with 25 bases between them. DNA for the CDR3: TGTGCCAGCAGTTCCCAGGGTGCGAAACCAAGAGACCCGACCCAGTACTTC. Translated, it gives CASSSQGAKPRDPTQYF.

The chain is built from TRBV12-3 or TRBV12-4 and TRBJ2-5; a weak D match, TRBD1 (5 bases). V lost 2 bases and J lost 5, with 12 bases in between. This CDR3 is 14 amino acids long. CDR3 DNA: TGTGCCAGCAGTTTAACTGGCAGGGCCGAGACCCAGTACTTC. This sequence encodes CASSLTGRAETQYF.

V and J are TRBV6-1 and TRBJ2-7; the D is unclear. Germline values: CDR1 MNHNS, CDR2 SASEGT. CDR3 length equals 10 residues. The ends were cut back, 5 bases at V and 4 bases at J, with 3 bases in the middle. The CDR3 region has the DNA TGTGCCAGCAGTAAATACGAGCAGTACTTC. Translation gives CASSKYEQYF.

The table lists this clonotype with a few counts. J is TRBJ1-5 and V is TRBV20-1, with D possibly being TRBD1 (5 bases). Trimming pared 1 base from V and 1 base from J, leaving 11 bases between. The V gene's germline CDR1 is DFQATT and CDR2 SNEGSKA (reference sequence). This CDR3 is 15 amino acids long. In DNA form, the CDR3 reads TGCAGTGCTAGAGGGTGGCGGGGGAGCAATCAGCCCCAGCATTTT. Translating gives CSARGWRGSNQPQHF.

This clonotype occurred a few times. CDR3 nucleotides: TGTGCCAGCAGTTATAAGTATGAATTAAATCAGCCCCAGCATTTT. Translating it yields CASSYKYELNQPQHF. The rearrangement uses TRBV6-6 and TRBJ1-5; D call uncertain. Germline assignment: CDR1 MNHNY and CDR2 SVGAGI (reference sequence). Trimming removed 3 bases at V and 4 bases at J, with 13 bases between. This CDR3 has 15 residues.

This clonotype was counted between two and nine times. The rearrangement links TRBV4-1 to TRBJ1-1; D remains unclear. There are 14 residues in the CDR3. Trimming left V 3 bases short and J 4 bases short, with 12 bases between. Looked up from germline, CDR1 is MGHRA and CDR2 is YSYEKL. The CDR3, as DNA: TGCGCCAGCAGCCAGATGCAGAGGCGCACTGAAGCTTTCTTT. Amino acids: CASSQMQRRTEAFF.

The table lists this clonotype with a few counts. The CDR3 DNA is TGCAGCTACCGCCGGGACAGGGCCACAGATACGCAGTATTTT. Translation gives CSYRRDRATDTQYF. The V gene is TRBV29-1, the J gene TRBJ2-3; 9 bases fit TRBD1. Germline values: CDR1 SQVTM, CDR2 ANQGSEA. J was trimmed by 2 bases and V by 8 bases; bases with no gene match: 8. The CDR3 is 14 residues long.

V gene TRBV6-4 combines with J gene TRBJ2-7, with TRBD1 as a possible D gene (6 bases). V was trimmed by 6 bases and J by 5 bases, leaving 14 bases between them. CDR1 is MRHNA, CDR2 SNTAGT, per germline. This CDR3 is built from 13 residues. The chain's CDR3 is CASRNRVGHEQYF. As DNA, the CDR3 is TGTGCCAGCAGGAACAGGGTTGGACACGAGCAGTACTTC.